Here is one T cell receptor (beta chain) with its context. Per the germline V gene, CDR1 is KGHSH and CDR2 is LQKENI. The CDR3 totals 15 residues. Trimming stripped 1 base from V and 3 bases from J, with 12 bases between. The data were obtained in a study of blood T cell repertoires in COVID-19. As for the study in general: The samples span acute and convalescent COVID-19 from the United States, Italy and Spain. T cells, B-cell-depleted T cells, or PBMCs supplied cDNA or gDNA.

In the study's own analysis: How many nucleated cells were present was estimated from reference gene primer amplification. The protocol was immunoSEQ multiplex PCR, while the TCRdb copy is restricted to in-frame clones and leaves out a portion. D and trimming were read from the DNA, whereas the V and J calls and clone size are those reported in that table. The sample includes 70,000 or so clones, about 86% of them seen just once. The chain carries TRBV18 and TRBJ1-1, with D unclear. The TCR comes from a man in his forties or fifties with acute or convalescent COVID-19. The sample comprised peripheral blood. The CDR3 region has the DNA TGTGCCAGCTCACCACTAGTTCAAGCGGACACTGAAGCTTTCTTT. It encodes CASSPLVQADTEAFF.